This entry concerns a single T cell receptor beta chain. The sample belongs to a study of blood T cell repertoires in COVID-19. Study details: From the United States, Italy and Spain came samples of acute and convalescent COVID-19.

Authors' methods: Nucleated cell number was recorded as an estimate derived from reference gene primer amplification. Repertoires were generated with immunoSEQ multiplex PCR, while TCRdb's copy carries only in-frame clones and drops some. V, J and clone size are those of that table, while D and trimming were read from the DNA. Among about 150,000 clones listed, 75% to 90% were seen once. Sequences were obtained from peripheral blood. This clonotype was sampled from a human donor in a cohort sampled during active COVID-19.

CDR3 nucleotides: TGTGCCAGCAGCCAAGCAAACAGGATTAATCAGCCCCAGCATTTT. Translating it yields CASSQANRINQPQHF. The chain joins TRBV3-1 (or the pseudogene TRBV3-2) to TRBJ1-5; D is perhaps TRBD1 (5 bases). CDR3 size: 15 residues. Between the trimmed V and J ends, which lost 1 base and 4 bases, there was a span of 11 bases. Germline V gene lookup returns CDR1 LGHDT and CDR2 YNNKEL (reference sequence).